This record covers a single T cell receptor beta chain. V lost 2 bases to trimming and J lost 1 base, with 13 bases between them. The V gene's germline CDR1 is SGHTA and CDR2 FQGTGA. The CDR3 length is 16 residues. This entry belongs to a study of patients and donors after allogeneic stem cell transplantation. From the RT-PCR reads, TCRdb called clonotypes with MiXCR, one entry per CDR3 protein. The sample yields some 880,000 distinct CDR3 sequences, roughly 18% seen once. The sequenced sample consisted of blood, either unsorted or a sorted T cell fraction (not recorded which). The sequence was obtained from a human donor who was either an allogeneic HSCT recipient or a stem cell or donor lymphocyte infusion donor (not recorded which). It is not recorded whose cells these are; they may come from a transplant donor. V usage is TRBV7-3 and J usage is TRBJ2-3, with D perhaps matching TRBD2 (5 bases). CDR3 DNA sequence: TGTGCCAGCAGCTTATCAGTCGGGATGGGCACAGATACGCAGTATTTT. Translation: CASSLSVGMGTDTQYF.